Listed below are T cell receptor beta chains from one sample, sequenced in a study of sequential checkpoint blockade in melanoma. Only in-frame clones appear in the TCRdb table, and some are missing; sequencing was by immunoSEQ multiplex PCR. The sample includes around 10,000 clones, 28% of them seen just once. The sequencing used tumor tissue (inferred from file names), collected from a patient given nivolumab and ipilimumab in sequence. The receptors come from a human donor with melanoma. Both conserved end residues are part of each CDR3. The order of the fields is J gene, V gene, clone size, D gene, CDR3 protein, CDR3 DNA. A D gene is named only where the DNA matches it firmly. Size values are once, few and many counts, or a class for expanded clones, and some rows have none.

J gene: TRBJ1-4; V gene: TRBV11-3; clone size: few; D gene: -; CDR3 protein: CASSPGLRGWEKLFF; CDR3 DNA: TGTGCCAGCAGCCCAGGACTTAGGGGTTGGGAAAAACTGTTTTTT
J gene: TRBJ2-1; V gene: TRBV4-1; clone size: -; D gene: -; CDR3 protein: CASSLIARDYNEQFF; CDR3 DNA: TGCGCCAGCAGCCTCATTGCCCGGGACTACAATGAGCAGTTCTTC
J gene: TRBJ2-3; V gene: TRBV6-8; clone size: few; D gene: -; CDR3 protein: CASTASVIGGLRSTDTQYF; CDR3 DNA: TGTGCCAGCACCGCTTCAGTCATTGGGGGCTTGAGAAGCACAGATACGCAGTATTTT
J gene: TRBJ1-4; V gene: TRBV11-3; clone size: medium-sized; D gene: -; CDR3 protein: CASSLGDRANEKLFF; CDR3 DNA: TGTGCCAGCAGCTTGGGGGACCGGGCTAATGAAAAACTGTTTTTT
J gene: TRBJ1-2; V gene: TRBV29-1; clone size: -; D gene: TRBD1; CDR3 protein: CSVAVGQGANGYTF; CDR3 DNA: TGCAGCGTTGCGGTTGGGCAGGGGGCGAATGGCTACACCTTC
J gene: TRBJ1-6; V gene: TRBV14; clone size: -; D gene: -; CDR3 protein: CASSQDDRRNSPLHF; CDR3 DNA: TGTGCCAGCAGCCAAGACGACAGGCGGAATTCACCCCTCCACTTT
J gene: TRBJ1-5; V gene: TRBV19; clone size: -; D gene: TRBD1; CDR3 protein: CASSGTGGNQPQHF; CDR3 DNA: TGTGCCAGTAGCGGAACAGGGGGCAATCAGCCCCAGCATTTT
J gene: TRBJ1-5; V gene: TRBV9; clone size: -; D gene: -; CDR3 protein: CASSGEGFGNQPQHF; CDR3 DNA: TGTGCCAGCAGCGGGGAGGGATTTGGCAATCAGCCCCAGCATTTT
J gene: TRBJ2-1; V gene: TRBV19; clone size: -; D gene: -; CDR3 protein: CASSMGQPYNEQFF; CDR3 DNA: TGTGCCAGTAGTATGGGACAACCCTACAATGAGCAGTTCTTC
J gene: TRBJ2-3; V gene: TRBV9; clone size: -; D gene: TRBD1; CDR3 protein: CASSVAGQSTDTQYF; CDR3 DNA: TGTGCCAGCAGCGTAGCGGGACAGAGCACAGATACGCAGTATTTT
J gene: TRBJ1-1; V gene: TRBV11-3; clone size: -; D gene: -; CDR3 protein: CASSTQTWGGGSTEAFF; CDR3 DNA: TGTGCCAGCAGCACACAAACGTGGGGTGGAGGGAGCACTGAAGCTTTCTTT
J gene: TRBJ2-1; V gene: TRBV9; clone size: few; D gene: TRBD2; CDR3 protein: CASSDGTSGYNEQFF; CDR3 DNA: TGTGCCAGCAGCGACGGGACTAGCGGGTACAATGAGCAGTTCTTC
J gene: TRBJ2-4; V gene: TRBV6-8; clone size: -; D gene: -; CDR3 protein: CASSYSSVAKNIQYF; CDR3 DNA: TGTGCCAGCAGTTACTCTTCGGTAGCCAAAAACATTCAGTACTTC
J gene: TRBJ1-2; V gene: TRBV15; clone size: -; D gene: TRBD1; CDR3 protein: CATSRLSQIFRGLDYGYTF; CDR3 DNA: TGTGCCACCAGCCGGCTTAGCCAAATCTTCAGGGGGCTAGACTATGGCTACACCTTC
J gene: TRBJ1-5; V gene: TRBV6-7; clone size: -; D gene: TRBD1; CDR3 protein: CASSANGQGHQPQHF; CDR3 DNA: TGTGCCAGCAGTGCTAACGGACAGGGCCATCAGCCCCAGCATTTT
J gene: TRBJ2-3; V gene: TRBV10-3; clone size: -; D gene: TRBD1; CDR3 protein: CAISETHLQGLRTDTQYF; CDR3 DNA: TGTGCCATCAGTGAGACCCACCTACAGGGGTTAAGAACAGATACGCAGTATTTT
J gene: TRBJ2-3; V gene: TRBV11-3; clone size: many; D gene: TRBD1; CDR3 protein: CASSLDGDRGTDTQYF; CDR3 DNA: TGTGCCAGCAGCTTAGATGGGGACAGGGGCACAGATACGCAGTATTTT
J gene: TRBJ2-7; V gene: TRBV6-7; clone size: few; D gene: -; CDR3 protein: CASSPPGTYEQYF; CDR3 DNA: TGTGCCAGCAGCCCCCCAGGGACCTACGAGCAGTACTTC
J gene: TRBJ1-3; V gene: TRBV19; clone size: -; D gene: -; CDR3 protein: CASSFGSSGNTIYF; CDR3 DNA: TGTGCCAGTAGTTTTGGGAGCTCTGGAAACACCATATATTTT
J gene: TRBJ2-1; V gene: TRBV12-5; clone size: -; D gene: -; CDR3 protein: CASGFGAGAYNEQFF; CDR3 DNA: TGTGCTAGTGGTTTCGGGGCGGGGGCTTACAATGAGCAGTTCTTC
J gene: TRBJ1-2; V gene: TRBV7-2; clone size: -; D gene: -; CDR3 protein: CASSSLTNYGYTF; CDR3 DNA: TGTGCCAGCAGCTCGTTAACGAACTATGGCTACACCTTC
J gene: TRBJ1-1; V gene: TRBV19; clone size: few; D gene: -; CDR3 protein: CASSLKGDTEAFF; CDR3 DNA: TGTGCCAGTAGTTTGAAGGGGGACACTGAAGCTTTCTTT
J gene: TRBJ1-2; V gene: TRBV30; clone size: -; D gene: TRBD1; CDR3 protein: CAWTRGLNNGYTF; CDR3 DNA: TGTGCCTGGACGAGGGGGCTGAACAATGGCTACACCTTC
J gene: TRBJ2-1; V gene: TRBV30; clone size: few; D gene: -; CDR3 protein: CAWSLARTNNEQFF; CDR3 DNA: TGTGCCTGGTCGCTAGCTCGGACTAACAATGAGCAGTTCTTC
J gene: TRBJ1-1; V gene: TRBV5-1; clone size: -; D gene: -; CDR3 protein: CASSLSWGDTEAFF; CDR3 DNA: TGCGCCAGCAGCTTGTCGTGGGGCGACACTGAAGCTTTCTTT
J gene: TRBJ1-3; V gene: TRBV30; clone size: -; D gene: -; CDR3 protein: CAWSVRGNTIYF; CDR3 DNA: TGTGCCTGGAGTGTACGCGGAAACACCATATATTTT
J gene: TRBJ1-6; V gene: TRBV30; clone size: -; D gene: -; CDR3 protein: CAWRIGTYYSPLHF; CDR3 DNA: TGTGCCTGGAGAATTGGGACTTACTATTCACCCCTCCACTTT
J gene: TRBJ1-5; V gene: TRBV4-1; clone size: few; D gene: TRBD1; CDR3 protein: CASSEGTGDQPQHF; CDR3 DNA: TGCGCCAGCAGCGAAGGGACAGGGGACCAGCCCCAGCATTTT
J gene: TRBJ1-2; V gene: TRBV9; clone size: -; D gene: TRBD1; CDR3 protein: CASSQKPDRDYGYTF; CDR3 DNA: TGTGCCAGCAGCCAGAAGCCAGACAGGGACTATGGCTACACCTTC
J gene: TRBJ2-2; V gene: TRBV11-3; clone size: few; D gene: TRBD1; CDR3 protein: CASSVGQGGNTGELFF; CDR3 DNA: TGTGCCAGCAGCGTGGGACAGGGCGGGAACACCGGGGAGCTGTTTTTT
J gene: TRBJ1-1; V gene: TRBV11-3; clone size: -; D gene: -; CDR3 protein: CASTSLRGGATEAFF; CDR3 DNA: TGTGCCAGCACCTCCCTGAGGGGGGGGGCCACTGAAGCTTTCTTT
J gene: TRBJ2-5; V gene: TRBV9; clone size: -; D gene: -; CDR3 protein: CASSAQDGGTQYF; CDR3 DNA: TGTGCCAGCAGTGCACAGGACGGAGGGACCCAGTACTTC
J gene: TRBJ2-5; V gene: TRBV18; clone size: -; D gene: -; CDR3 protein: CASSPRQDETQYF; CDR3 DNA: TGTGCCAGCTCACCAAGGCAGGACGAGACCCAGTACTTC
J gene: TRBJ2-7; V gene: TRBV9; clone size: many; D gene: TRBD1; CDR3 protein: CASSGRDRGTYEQYF; CDR3 DNA: TGTGCCAGCAGCGGCCGGGACAGGGGCACCTACGAGCAGTACTTC
J gene: TRBJ1-4; V gene: TRBV30; clone size: few; D gene: -; CDR3 protein: CAWSDSYNEKLFF; CDR3 DNA: TGTGCCTGGAGTGACAGTTATAATGAAAAACTGTTTTTT
J gene: TRBJ1-4; V gene: TRBV14; clone size: -; D gene: TRBD1; CDR3 protein: CASSQETGSGQKLFF; CDR3 DNA: TGTGCCAGCAGCCAAGAGACAGGGTCTGGTCAAAAACTGTTTTTT
J gene: TRBJ2-2; V gene: TRBV5-1; clone size: -; D gene: -; CDR3 protein: CASSLDSGFGTGELFF; CDR3 DNA: TGCGCCAGCAGCTTGGATTCGGGCTTCGGGACCGGGGAGCTGTTTTTT
J gene: TRBJ2-1; V gene: TRBV5-1; clone size: -; D gene: -; CDR3 protein: CASSLEGQNSYNEQFF; CDR3 DNA: TGCGCCAGCAGCTTAGAAGGACAAAACTCCTACAATGAGCAGTTCTTC
J gene: TRBJ1-5; V gene: TRBV11-3; clone size: few; D gene: -; CDR3 protein: CASSLTPPQGYSNQPQHF; CDR3 DNA: TGTGCCAGCAGCTTAACACCTCCACAGGGTTATAGCAATCAGCCCCAGCATTTT
J gene: TRBJ2-7; V gene: TRBV5-1; clone size: once; D gene: -; CDR3 protein: CASSLADRAIYEQYF; CDR3 DNA: TGCGCCAGCAGCTTGGCGGACAGAGCCATCTACGAGCAGTACTTC
J gene: TRBJ2-1; V gene: TRBV30; clone size: -; D gene: -; CDR3 protein: CAWSGTTVSSYNEQFF; CDR3 DNA: TGTGCCTGGAGTGGAACAACCGTTAGCTCCTACAATGAGCAGTTCTTC